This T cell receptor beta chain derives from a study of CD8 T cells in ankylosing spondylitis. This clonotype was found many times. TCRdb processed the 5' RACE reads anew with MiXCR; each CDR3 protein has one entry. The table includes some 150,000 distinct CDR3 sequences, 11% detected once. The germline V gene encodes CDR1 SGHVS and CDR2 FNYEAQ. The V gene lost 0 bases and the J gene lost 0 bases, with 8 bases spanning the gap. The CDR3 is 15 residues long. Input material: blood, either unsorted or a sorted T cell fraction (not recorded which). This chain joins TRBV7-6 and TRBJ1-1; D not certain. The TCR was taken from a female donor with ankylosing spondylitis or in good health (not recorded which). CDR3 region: CASSLALTLNTEAFF. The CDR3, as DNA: TGTGCCAGCAGCTTAGCGCTCACTTTGAACACTGAAGCTTTCTTT.